These 17 T cell receptor beta chains originate from one sample sequenced in a study of cytomegalovirus exposure and HLA in healthy donors. Repertoires were generated with immunoSEQ multiplex PCR, while TCRdb's copy carries only in-frame clones and drops some. The profile shows some 49,000 clones, about 90% of them singletons. Source material: PBMCs. The origin of the receptors is a young man in good health and CMV-seronegative.

The rearrangement joins TRBV20-1 to TRBJ2-2; D not resolved. This CDR3 spans 11 amino acids. Trimming cost V 2 bases and J 6 bases, with 4 bases left between them. CDR1 and CDR2 (germline): DFQATT, SNEGSKA (reference sequence). This CDR3 is CSARRAGELFF. CDR3 DNA: TGCAGTGCTAGACGGGCCGGGGAGCTGTTTTTT.

J is TRBJ1-1 and V is TRBV7-9; tentatively, D is TRBD1 (6 bases). Trimming removed 9 bases at V and 6 bases at J, with 14 bases between. This CDR3 is built from 12 residues. From germline, CDR1 is SEHNR and CDR2 FQNEAQ (reference sequence). CDR3 bases: TGTGCCAGTCGGCGGGGGGGGCCTGAAGCTTTCTTT. Amino acids: CASRRGGPEAFF. Filled out from reference TRBV7-9 and TRBJ1-1, the complete variable domain reads DTGVSQNPRHKITKRGQNVTFRCDPISEHNRLYWYRQTLGQGPEFLTYFQNEAQLEKSRLLSDRFSAERPKGSFSTLEIQRTEQGDSAMYLCASRRGGPEAFFGQGTRLTVV.

The table lists this clone with a count of one. This sample also contains other DNA sequences that code for the same CDR3. J is TRBJ1-2 and V is TRBV5-8; 9 bases are shared with TRBD1. Germline V gene lookup returns CDR1 SGHTS and CDR2 YDEGEE. This CDR3 has 15 residues. Trimming cost V 4 bases and J 7 bases; bases outside gene matches: 11. CDR3 loop: CASSPGTGLLGGYTF. The CDR3, as DNA: TGTGCCAGCAGCCCTGGGACAGGGCTTTTGGGTGGCTACACCTTC.

The V gene is TRBV7-2, the J gene TRBJ1-5, with D maybe TRBD1 (6 bases). Trimming shortened V by 5 bases and J by 4 bases, and 9 bases separated the two germline ends. Germline lookup yields CDR1 SGHTA and CDR2 FQGNSA. There are 13 residues in the CDR3. The CDR3 DNA sequence: TGTGCCAGCAGCCACAGGGCTAATCAGCCCCAGCATTTT. This translates into CASSHRANQPQHF.

This chain joins TRBV6-1 and TRBJ2-7; a weak D match, TRBD2 (6 bases). Germline V gene data show CDR1 as MNHNS and CDR2 as SASEGT. This CDR3 spans 15 amino acids. Trimming stripped 5 bases from V and 3 bases from J, with 17 bases between. This chain's CDR3 is CASSSPAGRLYEQYF. For the CDR3, the DNA is TGTGCCAGCAGTTCGCCGGCGGGGAGGCTCTACGAGCAGTACTTC.

The genes are TRBV7-9 and TRBJ1-1, with D tentatively TRBD1 (5 bases). CDR3 size: 13 residues. With 5 bases removed from V and 1 base from J, the gap between germline ends came to 8 bases. CDR1 SEHNR and CDR2 FQNEAQ come from the germline V gene (reference sequence). Written as DNA, the CDR3 is TGTGCCAGCAGCACAGGATGGAACACTGAAGCTTTCTTT. Protein product: CASSTGWNTEAFF.

V and J are TRBV30 and TRBJ2-1; 9 bases fit TRBD1. The germline V gene encodes CDR1 GTSNPN and CDR2 SVGIG (reference sequence). The CDR3 runs to 15 residues. The trim removed 2 bases at V and 8 bases at J, leaving 10 bases unmatched. Here the CDR3 reads CAWSRSDRGEDEQFF. CDR3 DNA sequence: TGTGCCTGGAGTCGCTCGGACAGGGGTGAGGATGAGCAGTTCTTC.

This clone was counted once. The rearrangement links TRBV19 to TRBJ2-5; D is unresolved. The ends were cut back, 2 bases at V and 2 bases at J, with 6 bases in the middle. Germline V CDR1 and CDR2: LNHDA, SQIVND (reference sequence). This CDR3 is 13 amino acids long. CDR3 nucleotides: TGTGCCAGTAGTATATCACAGCAAGAGACCCAGTACTTC. Translating gives CASSISQQETQYF.

The chain carries TRBV9 and TRBJ2-1; maybe TRBD2 (5 bases). The CDR3 sequence is 18 residues long. Deletions cut 0 bases from V and 0 bases from J, with 16 bases between. The V gene's germline CDR1 is SGDLS and CDR2 YYNGEE. CDR3 nucleotides: TGTGCCAGCAGCGTAGACATTGACCGAACTAGCTCCTACAATGAGCAGTTCTTC. This translates into CASSVDIDRTSSYNEQFF. Supplemented by reference TRBV9 and TRBJ2-1, the full variable domain reads DSGVTQTPKHLITATGQRVTLRCSPRSGDLSVYWYQQSLDQGLQFLIQYYNGEERAKGNILERFSAQQFPDLHSELNLSSLELGDSALYFCASSVDIDRTSSYNEQFFGPGTRLTVL.

This chain links TRBV11-3 with TRBJ2-3; D is possibly TRBD2 (7 bases). The CDR3 has 15 amino acids. Germline assignment: CDR1 SGHNT and CDR2 YENEEA. Between the trimmed V and J ends, which lost 1 base and 2 bases, there was a span of 10 bases. CDR3 region: CASSLGGGHTDTQYF. The CDR3 DNA follows: TGTGCCAGCAGCTTAGGGGGGGGGCACACAGATACGCAGTATTTT.

V usage is TRBV5-1 and J usage is TRBJ2-1, with 9 positions matching TRBD1. V gave up 4 bases and J gave up 2 bases; unmatched junction bases: 4. There are 15 residues in the CDR3. The V gene's germline CDR1 is SGHRS and CDR2 YFSETQ. The CDR3 coding sequence is TGCGCCAGCAGCCGGGGGACAGGGCCCTACAATGAGCAGTTCTTC. This translates into CASSRGTGPYNEQFF.

J is TRBJ2-2 and V is TRBV9; D possibly corresponds to TRBD2 (6 bases). The CDR3 covers 16 residues. Germline CDR1 reads SGDLS; CDR2 reads YYNGEE. V dropped 2 bases and J dropped 5 bases, with 16 bases sitting between them. CDR3 DNA: TGTGCCAGCAGCGTCGGGGGAACCAGTAGGACCGGGGAGCTGTTTTTT. Translating gives CASSVGGTSRTGELFF.

V and J are TRBV9 and TRBJ2-1; possibly TRBD1 for D (5 bases). V was trimmed by 2 bases and J by 2 bases, leaving 11 bases between them. CDR1 SGDLS and CDR2 YYNGEE come from the germline V gene. CDR3 length: 15 amino acids. Here the CDR3 reads CASSVQGRPYNEQFF. The CDR3 DNA follows: TGTGCCAGCAGCGTTCAGGGTAGACCCTACAATGAGCAGTTCTTC. The complete variable domain, with remaining parts taken from reference TRBV9 and TRBJ2-1, reads DSGVTQTPKHLITATGQRVTLRCSPRSGDLSVYWYQQSLDQGLQFLIQYYNGEERAKGNILERFSAQQFPDLHSELNLSSLELGDSALYFCASSVQGRPYNEQFFGPGTRLTVL.

The chain carries TRBV15 and TRBJ2-1, with D possibly being TRBD2 (5 bases). The CDR3 covers 16 residues. Germline-derived CDR1 and CDR2 are LNHNV and YYDKDF (reference sequence). The ends were cut back, 0 bases at V and 5 bases at J, with 14 bases in the middle. CDR3 region: CATSRDRPGMHNEQFF. CDR3 nucleotides: TGTGCCACCAGCAGAGATCGCCCGGGGATGCACAATGAGCAGTTCTTC. Combining the CDR3 with reference TRBV15 and TRBJ2-1 gives the whole variable domain DAMVIQNPRYQVTQFGKPVTLSCSQTLNHNVMYWYQQKSSQAPKLLFHYYDKDFNNEADTPDNFQSRRPNTSFCFLDIRSPGLGDTAMYLCATSRDRPGMHNEQFFGPGTRLTVL.

The chain employs TRBV20-1 and TRBJ2-7; D perhaps matches TRBD1 (6 bases). This CDR3 region has 11 residues. CDR1 DFQATT and CDR2 SNEGSKA come from the germline V gene (reference sequence). V dropped 5 bases and J dropped 3 bases, with 8 bases sitting between them. CDR3 sequence (DNA): TGCAGTGCTGACAGGAACTACGAGCAGTACTTC. Translation gives CSADRNYEQYF.

This chain connects TRBV5-4 to TRBJ2-3; 10 bases line up with TRBD2. CDR1 SGHNT and CDR2 YYREEE come from the germline V gene (reference sequence). The CDR3 runs to 17 residues. V lost 0 bases and J lost 6; bases outside the gene matches: 10. The chain's CDR3 is CASSLEIGGSGRDTQYF. Here the CDR3 DNA reads TGTGCCAGCAGCTTGGAAATCGGGGGTAGCGGGAGGGATACGCAGTATTTT.

This chain links TRBV5-1 with TRBJ2-5; weak D call: TRBD2 (6 bases). Trimming left V 4 bases short and J 4 bases short, with 14 bases between. There are 14 residues in the CDR3. Germline values: CDR1 SGHRS, CDR2 YFSETQ. The CDR3 reads CASSPSGLIETQYF. The CDR3 DNA sequence: TGCGCCAGCAGCCCGAGCGGGTTGATAGAGACCCAGTACTTC. The complete variable domain, with remaining parts taken from reference TRBV5-1 and TRBJ2-5, reads KAGVTQTPRYLIKTRGQQVTLSCSPISGHRSVSWYQQTPGQGLQFLFEYFSETQRNKGNFPGRFSGRQFSNSRSEMNVSTLELGDSALYLCASSPSGLIETQYFGPGTRLLVL.